A selection of T cell receptor beta chains follows, all from one sample in a study of T cells in Graves' hyperthyroidism and ophthalmopathy. One entry per CDR3 protein results from TCRdb running MiXCR on the multiplex PCR reads. The sample includes 600,000 to 800,000 distinct CDR3 sequences, around a third of them seen just once. Material: blood. These TCRs come from a woman aged 40-49 years with Graves' hyperthyroidism. Both conserved end residues are part of each CDR3. A D gene is named only where the DNA matches it firmly. The listing skips clone size in some rows; elsewhere it reads once, few, many or a size class.

V: TRBV4-3; D: NA; size: NA; J: TRBJ2-6; CDR3: CASSAGHTGANVLTF; DNA: TGCGCCAGCAGCGCAGGCCACACTGGGGCCAACGTCCTGACTTTC
V: TRBV7-2; D: NA; size: NA; J: TRBJ2-5; CDR3: CASSWGVGTQYF; DNA: TGTGCCAGCAGCTGGGGGGTGGGGACCCAGTACTTC
V: TRBV5-1; D: NA; size: once; J: TRBJ1-2; CDR3: CASSLRTGYGYAF; DNA: TGCGCCAGCAGCTTGCGGACGGGCTATGGCTACGCCTTC
V: TRBV10-3; D: NA; size: many; J: TRBJ1-2; CDR3: CAISESGANYGYTF; DNA: TGTGCCATCAGTGAGTCGGGGGCTAACTATGGCTACACCTTC
V: TRBV4-1; D: NA; size: few; J: TRBJ1-2; CDR3: CASSQTDTRNYGYTF; DNA: TGCGCCAGCAGCCAGACGGATACCCGTAACTATGGCTACACCTTC
V: TRBV19; D: NA; size: many; J: TRBJ2-5; CDR3: CASSGGQYQETQYF; DNA: TGTGCCAGTAGTGGAGGACAGTACCAAGAGACCCAGTACTTC
V: TRBV7-2; D: TRBD2; size: NA; J: TRBJ2-3; CDR3: CASSERGGLGDTQYF; DNA: TGTGCCAGCAGCGAGCGGGGGGGCCTTGGAGATACGCAGTATTTT
V: TRBV6-1; D: NA; size: NA; J: TRBJ2-7; CDR3: CASSVPWSDGEQYF; DNA: TGTGCCAGCAGTGTGCCCTGGAGCGACGGCGAGCAGTACTTC
V: TRBV12-3/TRBV12-4; D: NA; size: few; J: TRBJ1-1; CDR3: CASSGGGVLAFF; DNA: TGTGCCAGCAGTGGTGGGGGGGTTCTAGCTTTCTTT
V: TRBV7-2; D: TRBD1; size: many; J: TRBJ1-5; CDR3: CASSFYDRARPQHF; DNA: TGTGCCAGCAGCTTTTACGACAGGGCTCGGCCCCAGCATTTT
V: TRBV25-1; D: NA; size: few; J: TRBJ1-4; CDR3: CASSLNRNEKLFF; DNA: TGTGCCAGCAGCCTCAACAGGAATGAAAAACTGTTTTTT
V: TRBV5-8; D: TRBD1; size: NA; J: TRBJ1-2; CDR3: CASSPGQAKGHYGYTF; DNA: TGTGCCAGCAGCCCTGGACAGGCTAAAGGTCACTATGGCTACACCTTC
V: TRBV7-2; D: NA; size: many; J: TRBJ2-7; CDR3: CTSSRRLSSYEQYF; DNA: TGTACCAGCAGCCGCAGGTTGAGCTCCTACGAGCAGTACTTC
V: TRBV7-9; D: TRBD2; size: few; J: TRBJ2-7; CDR3: CASSPGTSGGAREQYF; DNA: TGTGCCAGCAGCCCTGGCACTAGCGGGGGGGCCCGCGAGCAGTACTTC
V: TRBV7-3; D: NA; size: many; J: TRBJ2-2; CDR3: CASSLETGTGELFF; DNA: TGTGCCAGCAGCCTGGAAACAGGGACCGGGGAGCTGTTTTTT
V: TRBV20-1; D: NA; size: many; J: TRBJ2-7; CDR3: CSARPHEQYF; DNA: TGCAGTGCTAGACCACACGAGCAGTACTTC
V: TRBV20-1; D: NA; size: many; J: TRBJ2-5; CDR3: CSARDNWRGKTQYF; DNA: TGCAGTGCTAGAGATAATTGGAGAGGGAAGACCCAGTACTTC
V: TRBV6-5; D: NA; size: many; J: TRBJ1-6; CDR3: CASSPLALGGSYNSPLHF; DNA: TGTGCCAGCAGCCCGCTTGCCCTTGGCGGCTCCTATAATTCACCCCTCCACTTT
V: TRBV9; D: NA; size: NA; J: TRBJ1-2; CDR3: CASSVVGGRGYTF; DNA: TGTGCCAGCAGCGTAGTGGGGGGCCGGGGCTACACCTTC
V: TRBV7-2; D: TRBD1; size: NA; J: TRBJ1-2; CDR3: CASSLDRAFVSYGYTF; DNA: TGTGCCAGCAGTCTGGACAGGGCCTTTGTTAGCTATGGCTACACCTTC
V: TRBV10-3; D: TRBD1; size: NA; J: TRBJ1-5; CDR3: CASSYQRDRGVQPQHF; DNA: TGTGCCAGCAGTTACCAGAGGGACAGGGGGGTACAGCCCCAGCATTTT
V: TRBV14; D: NA; size: NA; J: TRBJ1-1; CDR3: CASSQDGEGEAFF; DNA: TGTGCCAGCAGCCAAGATGGGGAAGGAGAAGCTTTCTTT
V: TRBV5-1; D: TRBD2; size: NA; J: TRBJ2-3; CDR3: CASSQGLQNTQYF; DNA: TGCGCCAGCAGCCAGGGACTACAAAATACGCAGTATTTT